The source of this TCR beta chain is a study of response to subunit inactivated influenza vaccine. Study-wide points: Authors suggested each seasonal flu vaccination may recruit only limited numbers of new T cells.

The CDR3 totals 17 residues. V shed 0 bases, J shed 2 bases, and the junction held 8 bases outside the gene matches. CDR1 MNHEY and CDR2 SMNVEV come from the germline V gene (reference sequence). MiXCR was run by TCRdb on the RT-PCR reads, yielding one entry per CDR3 protein. This table has hundreds of thousands of distinct CDR3 sequences, approximately 14% appearing once. Details on this clonotype: Its antigen is not identified.

V is TRBV27 and J is TRBJ2-5, with 8 positions matching TRBD2. The TCR originated in a man aged 50 to 59 who received an inactivated influenza vaccine. This sample comprised PBMCs from blood, obtained 14 to 15 days before vaccination. Here the CDR3 DNA reads TGTGCCAGCAGTTTATCGGTTCCGGGGGGGCGGCAAGAGACCCAGTACTTC. Amino acid sequence: CASSLSVPGGRQETQYF.